Reported below is one T cell receptor beta chain. Its specificity is unknown. These patients, aged 18 to 65, had recently diagnosed hyperthyroidism lasting under 2 months. Uncontrolled infection, other autoimmune disease, pregnancy or lactation disqualified patients from enrolment. This specimen belongs to a study of T cells in Graves' hyperthyroidism and ophthalmopathy. Study-wide results and caveats: Ophthalmopathy got predicted by the model a median around six months before its onset. Among clonotypes expanded in thyroid above 0.001, most were also found in blood.

Germline CDR1 and CDR2: DFQATT and SNEGSKA (reference sequence). CDR3 length equals 16 residues. V lost 6 bases, J lost 6 bases, and 24 bases lay in between. It was RNA transcripts that yielded the amplified TCR beta CDR3 regions. HTBI primers were the set used in a first-round RT-PCR of the TCR CDR3. TCRdb processed the multiplex PCR reads anew with MiXCR; each CDR3 protein has one entry. The sample has 300,000 to 400,000 distinct CDR3 sequences; about 20% are singletons. This clonotype originated in a woman aged 50 to 65 with Graves' hyperthyroidism. The V gene is TRBV20-1, the J gene TRBJ1-5; D is unresolved. The material sequenced was blood. As DNA, the CDR3 is TGCAGTGCCAGCCGTCCTGTTGGAGGAGGCTTTCAGCCCCAGCATTTT. Translation gives CSASRPVGGGFQPQHF.